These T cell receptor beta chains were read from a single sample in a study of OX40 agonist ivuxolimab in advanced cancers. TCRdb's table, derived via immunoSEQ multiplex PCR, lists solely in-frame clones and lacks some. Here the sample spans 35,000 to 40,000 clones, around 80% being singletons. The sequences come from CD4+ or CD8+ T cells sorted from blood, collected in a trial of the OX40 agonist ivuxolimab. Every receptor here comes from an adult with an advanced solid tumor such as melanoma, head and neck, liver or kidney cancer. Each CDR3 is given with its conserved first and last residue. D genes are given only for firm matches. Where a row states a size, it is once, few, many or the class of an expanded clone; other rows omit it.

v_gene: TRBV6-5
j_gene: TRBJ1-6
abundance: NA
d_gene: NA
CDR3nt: TGTGCCAGCAGCCCGGGGAGGCCCTATAATTCACCCCTCCACTTT
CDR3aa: CASSPGRPYNSPLHF

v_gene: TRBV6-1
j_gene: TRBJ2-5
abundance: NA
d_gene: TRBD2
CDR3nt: TGTGCCAGCAGTGAAGTAAGGGGAGCGGGAGGGTCGGAGACCCAGTACTTC
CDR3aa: CASSEVRGAGGSETQYF

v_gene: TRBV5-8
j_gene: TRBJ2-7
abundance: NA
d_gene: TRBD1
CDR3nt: TGTGCCAGCAGCTTGTCGGGGGACAGGGTTTCCGAGCAGTACTTC
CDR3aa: CASSLSGDRVSEQYF

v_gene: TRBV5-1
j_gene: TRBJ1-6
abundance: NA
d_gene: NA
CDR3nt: TGCGCCAGCAGACCGACGGCCAGGGACTCACCCCTCCACTTT
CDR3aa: CASRPTARDSPLHF

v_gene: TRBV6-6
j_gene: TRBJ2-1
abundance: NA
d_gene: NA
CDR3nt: TGTGCCAGCAGCTCCACAGGATTTGGGCTGGGTGAGCAGTTCTTC
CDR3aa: CASSSTGFGLGEQFF

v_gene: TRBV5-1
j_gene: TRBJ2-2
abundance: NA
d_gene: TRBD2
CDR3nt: TGCGCCAGCAGAGGACTAGCGGGAGAGGAGCTGTTTTTT
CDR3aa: CASRGLAGEELFF

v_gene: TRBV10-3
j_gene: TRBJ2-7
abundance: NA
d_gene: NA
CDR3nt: TGTGCCATCGGGGGATTAACCTACGAGCAGTACTTC
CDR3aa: CAIGGLTYEQYF

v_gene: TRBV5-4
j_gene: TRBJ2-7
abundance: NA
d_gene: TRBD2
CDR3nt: TGTGCCAGCAGCCCGACTAGCGGGGGGGCGTCCTACGAGCAGTACTTC
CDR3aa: CASSPTSGGASYEQYF

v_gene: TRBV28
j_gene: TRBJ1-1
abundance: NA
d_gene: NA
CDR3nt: TGTGCCAGCAGTTTGTCACACACTGAAGCTTTCTTT
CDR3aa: CASSLSHTEAFF

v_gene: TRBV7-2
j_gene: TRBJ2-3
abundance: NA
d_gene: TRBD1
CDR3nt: TGTGCCAGCAGCTTAGAGGACAGGGCGACAGATACGCAGTATTTT
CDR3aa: CASSLEDRATDTQYF

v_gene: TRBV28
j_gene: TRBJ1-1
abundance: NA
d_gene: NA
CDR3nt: TGTGCCAGCAGCCGCAAGACAGGAAAAGCTTTCTTT
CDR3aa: CASSRKTGKAFF

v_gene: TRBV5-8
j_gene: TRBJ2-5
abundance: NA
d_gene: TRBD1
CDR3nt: TGTGCCAGCAGCTCGGTGGCAGGGGGATGGGAGACCCAGTACTTC
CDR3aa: CASSSVAGGWETQYF

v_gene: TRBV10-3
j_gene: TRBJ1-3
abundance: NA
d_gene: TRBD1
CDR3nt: TGTGCCATCAGTCAGACAGGGACTGGAAACACCATATATTTT
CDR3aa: CAISQTGTGNTIYF

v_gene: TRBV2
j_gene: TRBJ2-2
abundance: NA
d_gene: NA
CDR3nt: TGTGCCAGCAGGCCTACAGGGTTCACCGGGGAGCTGTTTTTT
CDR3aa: CASRPTGFTGELFF

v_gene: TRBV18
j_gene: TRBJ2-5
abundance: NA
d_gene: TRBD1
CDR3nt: TGTGCCAGCTCACGAAGGGACAGGGGATGGGAGACCCAGTACTTC
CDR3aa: CASSRRDRGWETQYF

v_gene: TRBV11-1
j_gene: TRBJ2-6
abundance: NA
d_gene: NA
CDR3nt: TGTGCCAGCAGCGTACAGGAATCCGGGGCCAACGTCCTGACTTTC
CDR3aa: CASSVQESGANVLTF

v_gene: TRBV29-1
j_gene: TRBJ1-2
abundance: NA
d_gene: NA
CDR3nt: TGCAGCGTCGCTACCATTTCTAACTATGGCTACACCTTC
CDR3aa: CSVATISNYGYTF

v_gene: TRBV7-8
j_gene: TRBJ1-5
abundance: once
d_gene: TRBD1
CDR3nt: TGTGCCAGCAGCTACCGGGACAGCAGTTTTAGCAATCAGCCCCAGCATTTT
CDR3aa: CASSYRDSSFSNQPQHF

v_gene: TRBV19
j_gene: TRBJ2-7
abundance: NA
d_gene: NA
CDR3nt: TGTGCCAGTAGTAAGTTAGGCAGTGTAACCTACGAGCAGTACTTC
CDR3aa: CASSKLGSVTYEQYF

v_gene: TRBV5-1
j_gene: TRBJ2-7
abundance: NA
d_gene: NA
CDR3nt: TGCGCCAGCCGTGAACGGGTGGAGCTCCACGAGCAGTACTTC
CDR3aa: CASRERVELHEQYF

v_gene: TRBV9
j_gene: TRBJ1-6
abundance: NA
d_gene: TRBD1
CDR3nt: TGTGCCAGCAGTGCCGTAGGGACAGACAATTCACCCCTCCACTTT
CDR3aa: CASSAVGTDNSPLHF

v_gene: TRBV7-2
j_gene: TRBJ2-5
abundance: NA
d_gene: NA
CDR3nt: TGTGCCAGCAGCTTAGACGTTGCGGTGGGGGAGACCCAGTACTTC
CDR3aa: CASSLDVAVGETQYF

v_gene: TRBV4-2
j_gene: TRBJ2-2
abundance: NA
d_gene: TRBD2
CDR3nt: TGTGCCAGCAGCCAAGAAAGAAGCGGGATAACCGGGGAGCTGTTTTTT
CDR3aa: CASSQERSGITGELFF

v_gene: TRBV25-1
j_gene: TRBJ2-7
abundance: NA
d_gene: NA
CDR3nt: TGTGCCTGCCTTCGGCTAGCCCGCCTCTACGAGCAGTACTTC
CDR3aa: CACLRLARLYEQYF

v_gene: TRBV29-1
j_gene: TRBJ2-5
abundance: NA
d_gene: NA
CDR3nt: TGCAGCGTTGAAGATCATGAGGAGACCCAGTACTTC
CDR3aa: CSVEDHEETQYF

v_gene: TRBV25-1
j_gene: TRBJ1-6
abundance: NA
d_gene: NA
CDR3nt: TGTGCCAGCAGTGGGGGCCATAATTCACCCCTCCACTTT
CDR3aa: CASSGGHNSPLHF

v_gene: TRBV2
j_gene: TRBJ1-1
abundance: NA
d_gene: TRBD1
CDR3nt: TGTGCCAGCACCTGGGGGTTAGCTTCTTTTTCAGGGGGCACTGAAGCTTTCTTT
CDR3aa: CASTWGLASFSGGTEAFF

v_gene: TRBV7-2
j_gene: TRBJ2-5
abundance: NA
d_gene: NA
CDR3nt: TGTGCCAGCAGCTTAGTCGGCAGACAAGAGACCCAGTACTTC
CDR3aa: CASSLVGRQETQYF

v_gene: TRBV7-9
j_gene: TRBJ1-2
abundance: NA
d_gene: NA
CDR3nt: TGTGCCAGCAGCTTAAGCAACTATGGCTACACCTTC
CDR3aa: CASSLSNYGYTF

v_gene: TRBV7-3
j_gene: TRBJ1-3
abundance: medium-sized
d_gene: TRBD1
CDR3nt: TGTGCCAGCAGTCCAACAGGGGCATCGGGAAACACCATATATTTT
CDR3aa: CASSPTGASGNTIYF

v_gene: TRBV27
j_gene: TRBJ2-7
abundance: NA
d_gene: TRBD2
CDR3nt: TGTGCCAGCAGTCTCGGGAAGACTAGCGGGAACATCTACGAGCAGTACTTC
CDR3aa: CASSLGKTSGNIYEQYF

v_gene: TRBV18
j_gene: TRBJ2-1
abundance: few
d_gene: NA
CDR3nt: TGTGCCAGCTCACCACCGGGGCCGGGACCAGAGCAGTTCTTC
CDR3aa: CASSPPGPGPEQFF

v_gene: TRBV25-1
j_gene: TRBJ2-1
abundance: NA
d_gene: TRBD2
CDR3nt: TGTGCCACCCAAGGGCCAAATAGCGGGAGAGGGACTCGGCAGTTCTTC
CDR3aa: CATQGPNSGRGTRQFF

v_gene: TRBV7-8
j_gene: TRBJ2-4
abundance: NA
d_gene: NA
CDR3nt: TGTGCCAGCAGCTCCTCGGTGGCCAAAAACATTCAGTACTTC
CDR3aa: CASSSSVAKNIQYF

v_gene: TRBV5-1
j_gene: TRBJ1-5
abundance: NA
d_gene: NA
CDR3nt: TGCGCCAGCAGCAGGAGACAGACAAATCAGCCCCAGCATTTT
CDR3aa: CASSRRQTNQPQHF

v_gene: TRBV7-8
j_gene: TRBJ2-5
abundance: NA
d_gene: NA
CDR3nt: TGTGCCAGCAGCCAGACCTGGGAGCAGTACTTC
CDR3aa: CASSQTWEQYF

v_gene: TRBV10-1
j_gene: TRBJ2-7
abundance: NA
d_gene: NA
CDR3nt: TGCGCCAGCAGTGAGTCGGGGCTCTCCGAGCAGTACTTC
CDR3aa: CASSESGLSEQYF

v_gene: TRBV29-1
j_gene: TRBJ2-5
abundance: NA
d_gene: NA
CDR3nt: TGCAGCGTTGGCGGGGTTATGACAGGCGAGACCCAGTACTTC
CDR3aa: CSVGGVMTGETQYF

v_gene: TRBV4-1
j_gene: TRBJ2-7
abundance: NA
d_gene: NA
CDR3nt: TGCGCCAGCAGCCAAGATTGGGCAGGGGCCCCCTACGAGCAGTACTTC
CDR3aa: CASSQDWAGAPYEQYF

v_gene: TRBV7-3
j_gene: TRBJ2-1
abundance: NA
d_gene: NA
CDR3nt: TGTGCCAGCAGCCCCCAAGGGCTGGGTGGCAATGAGCAGTTCTTC
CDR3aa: CASSPQGLGGNEQFF

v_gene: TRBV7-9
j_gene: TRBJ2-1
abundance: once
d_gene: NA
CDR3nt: TGTGCCAGCAGCTTTGAGGTCTTTGAGCAGTTCTTC
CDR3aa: CASSFEVFEQFF

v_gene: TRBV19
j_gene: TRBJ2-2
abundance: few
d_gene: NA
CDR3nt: TGTGCCAGTAGTAAAGGGCCGAACACCGGGGAGCTGTTTTTT
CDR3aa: CASSKGPNTGELFF

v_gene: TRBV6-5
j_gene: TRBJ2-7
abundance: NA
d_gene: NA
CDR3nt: TGTGCCAGCGGCGGTGGGGCGGGTTGGTACGAGCAGTACTTC
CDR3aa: CASGGGAGWYEQYF

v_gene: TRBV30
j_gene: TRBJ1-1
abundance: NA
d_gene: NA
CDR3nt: TGTGCCTGGAGTGTGGTAAGGGAAGCTTTCTTT
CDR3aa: CAWSVVREAFF

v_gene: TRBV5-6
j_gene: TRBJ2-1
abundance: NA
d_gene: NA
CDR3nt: TGTGCCAGCCTCGCCGGCCCCCGCGACTTTGGCAATGAGCAGTTCTTC
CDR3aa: CASLAGPRDFGNEQFF

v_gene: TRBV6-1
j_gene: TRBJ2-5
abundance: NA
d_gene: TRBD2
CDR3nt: TGTGCCAGCAGTAAGATGGTCGGGGGGCAAGAGACCCAGTACTTC
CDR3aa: CASSKMVGGQETQYF

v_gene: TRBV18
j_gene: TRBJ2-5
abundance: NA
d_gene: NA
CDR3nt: TGTGCCAGCTCACCAGGGGTCTCACTACAAGAGACCCAGTACTTC
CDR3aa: CASSPGVSLQETQYF

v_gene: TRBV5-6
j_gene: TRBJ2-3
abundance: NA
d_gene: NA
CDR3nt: TGTGCCAGCAGCTTGAGGACAGTGAAGCCAGATACGCAGTATTTT
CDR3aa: CASSLRTVKPDTQYF

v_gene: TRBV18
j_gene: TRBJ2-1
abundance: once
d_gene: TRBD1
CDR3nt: TGTGCCAGCTCACCGCCGGGACAGAGCTCCTACAATGAGCAGTTCTTC
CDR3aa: CASSPPGQSSYNEQFF

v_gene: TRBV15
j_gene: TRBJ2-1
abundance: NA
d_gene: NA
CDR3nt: TGTGCCACCAGCAGAGATGCAGCGGGCCCCCCGTGGAATGAGCAGTTCTTC
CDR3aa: CATSRDAAGPPWNEQFF

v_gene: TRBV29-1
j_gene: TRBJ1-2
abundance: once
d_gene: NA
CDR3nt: TGCAGCGTCGAGCCCCTAGTGGCATCCTCGGTGGGCTATGGCTACACCTTC
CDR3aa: CSVEPLVASSVGYGYTF

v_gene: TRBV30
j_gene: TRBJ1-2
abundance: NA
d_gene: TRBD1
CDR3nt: TGTGCCAGCCTAACTTTCCGGACAGGGAATGGCTACACCTTC
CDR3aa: CASLTFRTGNGYTF

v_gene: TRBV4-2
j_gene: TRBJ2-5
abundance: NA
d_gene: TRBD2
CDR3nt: TGTGCCAGCAGCCAAGCCTCTGGACTAGCGGGAGTCCAAGAGACCCAGTACTTC
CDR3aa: CASSQASGLAGVQETQYF

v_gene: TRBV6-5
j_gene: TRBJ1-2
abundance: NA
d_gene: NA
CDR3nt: TGTGCCAGCAGTTCCGTCCTGGAGTGGGGCTACACCTTC
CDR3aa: CASSSVLEWGYTF